These 10 T cell receptor beta chains originate from one sample sequenced in a study of shared T cell receptors in the human thymus. Clones were read by immunoSEQ multiplex PCR, and TCRdb kept only the in-frame ones, dropping some. Seen here are some 700,000 clones, 88% observed once, and the top ten hold about 0.01%. This same sample was also part of a study on human thymus T cells.

Sequenced material: thymocytes. Every receptor here comes from a boy under two years old with a congenital heart defect.

Only a few counts were recorded for this clone. V usage is TRBV19 and J usage is TRBJ2-5; no firm D call. The CDR3 length is 13 residues. From germline, CDR1 is LNHDA and CDR2 SQIVND (reference sequence). V dropped 0 bases and J dropped 1 base, with 3 bases sitting between them. The CDR3, as DNA: TGTGCCAGTAGTATAGACGGCCAAGAGACCCAGTACTTC. This sequence encodes CASSIDGQETQYF.

This chain links TRBV7-9 with TRBJ2-7, with 8 bases matching TRBD2. This CDR3 has 17 residues. Unmatched junction bases numbered 21, after V lost 5 bases and J lost 9 bases. Germline CDR1 SEHNR, CDR2 FQNEAQ (reference sequence). CDR3 bases: TGTGCCAGCAGCCCCATGGGGGGTCTTCGCGGGACTAGTGGGCAGTACTTC. This encodes CASSPMGGLRGTSGQYF. Using reference TRBV7-9 and TRBJ2-7 for the parts outside the CDR3, the full variable domain is DTGVSQNPRHKITKRGQNVTFRCDPISEHNRLYWYRQTLGQGPEFLTYFQNEAQLEKSRLLSDRFSAERPKGSFSTLEIQRTEQGDSAMYLCASSPMGGLRGTSGQYFGPGTRLTVT.

The chain couples TRBV30 to TRBJ1-5, with a weak D call TRBD1 (5 bases). The germline V and J ends were trimmed by 5 bases and 7 bases, with 9 bases remaining between them. This CDR3 region has 11 residues. Germline CDR1 and CDR2: GTSNPN and SVGIG (reference sequence). CDR3 DNA: TGTGCCTGGGGGGCAGGGCAGCCCCAGCATTTT. Translating it yields CAWGAGQPQHF.

This chain joins TRBV5-8 and TRBJ2-7; TRBD2 is a possible D gene (6 bases). The CDR3 consists of 16 residues. V gave up 1 base and J gave up 4 bases, with 18 bases separating them. Germline V gene data show CDR1 as SGHTS and CDR2 as YDEGEE. As DNA, the CDR3 is TGTGCCAGCAGCTTGAGAATGGGGACTCCCGTTTACGAGCAGTACTTC. This translates into CASSLRMGTPVYEQYF.

The chain employs TRBV28 and TRBJ2-4; 12 bases agree with TRBD1. The CDR3 runs to 17 residues. The V gene end was trimmed by 5 bases and the J gene end by 6 bases; junction bases not matched to a gene: 11. In germline, CDR1 is MDHEN, CDR2 SYDVKM. The CDR3 sequence: CASSPGTGGDRLNIQYF. The CDR3 DNA is TGTGCCAGCAGTCCCGGGACAGGGGGCGATCGGTTAAACATTCAGTACTTC.

The V gene is TRBV27, the J gene TRBJ2-1; 7 nucleotides agree with TRBD1. This CDR3 is built from 15 residues. Per the germline V gene, CDR1 is MNHEY and CDR2 is SMNVEV (reference sequence). With V trimmed by 5 bases and J by 8 bases, 12 bases remained unmatched. The CDR3 loop is CASSVQDRDRDEQFF. The CDR3 bases are TGTGCCAGCAGTGTACAAGACAGGGATCGGGATGAGCAGTTCTTC.

Turning to this clone: One end of the junction fails to match germline, which may point to a read error. The chain employs TRBV7-7 and TRBJ2-3; TRBD1 agrees at 7 bases. Germline CDR1 reads SSHAT; CDR2 reads FNYEAQ (reference sequence). The CDR3 totals 15 residues. CDR3 protein: CASSPQGVEKDTQYF. The CDR3 DNA is TGTGCTAGCAGTCCCCAGGGGGTTGAGAAAGATACGCAGTATTTT. The variable domain in full, completed from reference TRBV7-7 and TRBJ2-3, reads GAGVSQSPRYKVTKRGQDVTLRCDPISSHATLYWYQQALGQGPEFLTYFNYEAQPDKSGLPSDRFSAERPEGSISTLTIQRTEQRDSAMYRCASSPQGVEKDTQYFGPGTRLTVL.

The V gene is TRBV27, the J gene TRBJ2-7; 9 bases are shared with TRBD2. CDR1 is MNHEY and CDR2 is SMNVEV in the germline V gene (reference sequence). CDR3 length: 16 residues. V shed 4 bases and J 5 bases; nucleotides not matched to a gene: 12. CDR3 DNA: TGTGCCAGCAGTTCCCACCTAGAGCGGGAGGCTAACGAGCAGTACTTC. It specifies CASSSHLEREANEQYF.

The chain combines TRBV7-2 with TRBJ1-1; 9 bases agree with TRBD1. Germline assignment: CDR1 SGHTA and CDR2 FQGNSA. V trimming: 5 bases; J trimming: 5 bases; junction bases outside the gene matches: 9. There are 15 residues in the CDR3. CDR3 in DNA: TGTGCCAGCAGCCTCCTGGGGACAGGGATTACTGAAGCTTTCTTT. Amino acid sequence: CASSLLGTGITEAFF.

V usage is TRBV28 and J usage is TRBJ2-3; 9 nucleotides align to TRBD2. The ends lost 7 bases at V and 0 bases at J; junction bases unmatched: 5. The CDR3 consists of 15 residues. CDR1 and CDR2 from the germline V gene are MDHEN and SYDVKM. CDR3 protein: CASTLAGASTDTQYF. The CDR3 DNA reads TGTGCCAGCACCTTAGCGGGAGCTAGCACAGATACGCAGTATTTT. The full variable domain, in which reference TRBV28 and TRBJ2-3 provide the parts outside the CDR3, is DVKVTQSSRYLVKRTGEKVFLECVQDMDHENMFWYRQDPGLGLRLIYFSYDVKMKEKGDIPEGYSVSREKKERFSLILESASTNQTSMYLCASTLAGASTDTQYFGPGTRLTVL.